This TCR beta chain emerged from a study of CD8+ T cells in alopecia areata. Notes on the study in general: An increase in clonality over normal scalp was evident in lesional scalp, especially alopecia totalis/universalis. Scalp samples also yield sequences from resident alphabeta T cells of normal skin. Sharing of TCRs across patients appeared less clear than in mice, possibly for HLA-related reasons.

CDR1 and CDR2 from the germline V gene are MGHDK and SYGVNS. The CDR3 is made up of 14 amino acids. Trimming removed 0 bases from V and 10 bases from J, with 16 bases in between. Worth noting for this clone: The antigen is not known.

Once RNA had been extracted, it was reverse transcribed into cDNA to act as the sequencing template. Measured with immunoSEQ multiplex PCR; TCRdb has only the in-frame clones, and not every one. There are 120,000 to 150,000 clones in the sample; more than 55% occur only once, and 35% to 40% lies in the top ten. A FACSAria was used to sort CD4+ and CD8+ T cells. These cells came from PBMCs. This sequence originates from a human donor in good health. The specimen sequenced was CD8+ T cells sorted from blood. The rearrangement joins TRBV25-1 to TRBJ2-7; weak D call: TRBD1 (5 bases). The CDR3 coding sequence is TGTGCCAGCAGTGAATACCCCCGGGCCCAGGGACAGTACTTC. Translated, it gives CASSEYPRAQGQYF.